The entry that follows covers one TCR beta chain sequence. Method: immunoSEQ multiplex PCR; TCRdb's copy keeps in-frame clones and lacks some. Among 80,000 to 100,000 clones listed, just under 95% were seen once. Trimming took off 6 bases at V and 0 bases at J, with 9 bases between the two ends. This CDR3 comprises 14 residues. From germline, CDR1 is MDHEN and CDR2 SYDVKM. The data belong to a study of OX40 agonist ivuxolimab in advanced cancers. Material: CD4+ or CD8+ T cells sorted from blood, obtained in a trial of the OX40 agonist ivuxolimab. The chain recombines TRBV28 with TRBJ1-5; D remains ambiguous. The receptor's source is an adult with an advanced solid tumor such as melanoma, head and neck, liver or kidney cancer. The CDR3 DNA follows: TGTGCCAGCAGACCCTCAGGTAGCAATCAGCCCCAGCATTTT. This codes for CASRPSGSNQPQHF.